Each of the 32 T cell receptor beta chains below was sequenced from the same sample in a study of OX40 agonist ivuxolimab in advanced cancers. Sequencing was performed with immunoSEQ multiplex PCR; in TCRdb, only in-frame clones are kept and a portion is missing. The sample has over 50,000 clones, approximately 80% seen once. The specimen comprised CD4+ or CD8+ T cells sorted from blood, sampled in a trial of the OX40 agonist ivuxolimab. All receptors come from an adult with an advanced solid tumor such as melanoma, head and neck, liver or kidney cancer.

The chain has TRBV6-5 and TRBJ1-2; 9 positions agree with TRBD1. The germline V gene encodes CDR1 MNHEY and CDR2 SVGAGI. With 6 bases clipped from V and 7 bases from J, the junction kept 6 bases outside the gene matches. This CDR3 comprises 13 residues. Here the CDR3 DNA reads TGTGCCAGCAGACAGGGGGCGAAGTCTGGCTACACCTTC. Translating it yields CASRQGAKSGYTF.

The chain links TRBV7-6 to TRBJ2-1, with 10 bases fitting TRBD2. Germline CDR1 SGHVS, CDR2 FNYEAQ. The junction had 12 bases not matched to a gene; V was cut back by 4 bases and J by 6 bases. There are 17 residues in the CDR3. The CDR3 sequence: CASSSRLAGEPSNEQFF. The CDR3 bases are TGTGCCAGCAGCTCGAGGCTAGCGGGGGAGCCATCCAATGAGCAGTTCTTC.

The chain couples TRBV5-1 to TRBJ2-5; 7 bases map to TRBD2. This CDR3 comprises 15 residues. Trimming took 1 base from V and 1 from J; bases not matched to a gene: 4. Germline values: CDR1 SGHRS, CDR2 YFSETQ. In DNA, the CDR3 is TGCGCCAGCAGCTTGTCGCCGGGAGGCCAAGAGACCCAGTACTTC. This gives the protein CASSLSPGGQETQYF.

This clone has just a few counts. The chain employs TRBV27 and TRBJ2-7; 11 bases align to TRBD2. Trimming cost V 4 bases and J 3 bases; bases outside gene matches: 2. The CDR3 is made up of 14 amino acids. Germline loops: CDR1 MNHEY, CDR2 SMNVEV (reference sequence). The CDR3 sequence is CASSSLAGDYEQYF. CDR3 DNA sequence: TGTGCCAGCAGTTCACTAGCGGGAGACTACGAGCAGTACTTC.

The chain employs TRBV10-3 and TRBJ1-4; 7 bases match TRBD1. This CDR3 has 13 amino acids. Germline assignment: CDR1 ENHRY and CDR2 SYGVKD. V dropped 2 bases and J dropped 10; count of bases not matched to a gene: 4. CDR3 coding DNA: TGTGCCATCAGTGAGGGGACAGATGGAAAACTGTTTTTT. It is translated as CAISEGTDGKLFF.

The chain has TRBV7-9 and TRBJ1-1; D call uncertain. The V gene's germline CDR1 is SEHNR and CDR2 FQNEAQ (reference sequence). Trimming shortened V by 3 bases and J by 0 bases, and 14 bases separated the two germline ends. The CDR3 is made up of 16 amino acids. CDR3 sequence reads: CASSFDVPGMNTEAFF. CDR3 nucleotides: TGTGCCAGCAGCTTTGACGTGCCGGGTATGAACACTGAAGCTTTCTTT.

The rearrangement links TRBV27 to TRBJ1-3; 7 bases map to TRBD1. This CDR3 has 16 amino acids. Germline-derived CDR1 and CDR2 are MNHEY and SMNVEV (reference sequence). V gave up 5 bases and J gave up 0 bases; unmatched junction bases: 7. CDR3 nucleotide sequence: TGTGCCAGCAGTCCCGACAGGGTACGCTCTGGAAACACCATATATTTT. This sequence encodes CASSPDRVRSGNTIYF.

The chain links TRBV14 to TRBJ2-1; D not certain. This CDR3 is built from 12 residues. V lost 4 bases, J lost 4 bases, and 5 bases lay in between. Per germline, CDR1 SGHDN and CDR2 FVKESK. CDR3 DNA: TGTGCCAGCAGCCGAGAGTACAATGAGCAGTTCTTC. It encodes CASSREYNEQFF.

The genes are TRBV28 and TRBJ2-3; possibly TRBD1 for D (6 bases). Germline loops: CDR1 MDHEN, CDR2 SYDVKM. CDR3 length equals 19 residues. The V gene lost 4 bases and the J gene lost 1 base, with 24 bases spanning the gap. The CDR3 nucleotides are TGTGCCAGCAGTTCCTTCGGCTGGGACACTAGGTTTGGCACAGATACGCAGTATTTT. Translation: CASSSFGWDTRFGTDTQYF.

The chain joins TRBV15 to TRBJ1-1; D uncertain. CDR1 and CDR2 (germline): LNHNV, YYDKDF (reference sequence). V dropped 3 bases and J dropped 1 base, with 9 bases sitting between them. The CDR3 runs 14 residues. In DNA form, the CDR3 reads TGTGCCACCAGCAGGGGCCCTGGGAACACTGAAGCTTTCTTT. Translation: CATSRGPGNTEAFF.

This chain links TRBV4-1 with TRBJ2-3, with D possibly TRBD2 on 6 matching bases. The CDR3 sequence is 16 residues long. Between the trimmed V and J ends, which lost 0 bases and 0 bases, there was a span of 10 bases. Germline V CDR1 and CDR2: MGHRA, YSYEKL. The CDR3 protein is CASSQEGGTSTDTQYF. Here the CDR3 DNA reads TGCGCCAGCAGCCAAGAGGGGGGAACTAGCACAGATACGCAGTATTTT.

CDR3 loop: CASSALAGLSTDTQYF. In DNA, the CDR3 is TGTGCCAGCAGCGCTCTAGCGGGACTAAGCACAGATACGCAGTATTTT. The chain employs TRBV21-1 and TRBJ2-3; the table's D call of TRBD2 was not tested on the DNA. TRBV21-1 is a pseudogene. The CDR3 loop spans 16 amino acids.

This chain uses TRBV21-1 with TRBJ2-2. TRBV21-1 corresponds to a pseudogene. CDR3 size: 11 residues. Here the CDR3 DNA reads TGTGCCAGCAGCAAAGGCGGGGAGCTGTTTTTT. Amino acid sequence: CASSKGGELFF.

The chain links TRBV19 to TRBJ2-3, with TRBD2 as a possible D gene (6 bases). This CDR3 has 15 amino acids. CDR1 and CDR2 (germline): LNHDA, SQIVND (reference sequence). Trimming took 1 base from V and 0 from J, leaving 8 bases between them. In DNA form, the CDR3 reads TGTGCCAGTAGTATAGCGGGGGATAGCACAGATACGCAGTATTTT. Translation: CASSIAGDSTDTQYF.

The CDR3 spells CASSPTDREGETQYF. In DNA, the CDR3 is TGTGCCAGCAGCCCGACAGACAGGGAGGGGGAGACCCAGTACTTC. The chain joins TRBV13 to TRBJ2-5, with D perhaps assigned TRBD1 or TRBD2 (7 bases each). CDR1 and CDR2 from the germline V gene are PRHDT and FYEKMQ (reference sequence). This CDR3 spans 15 amino acids. Trimming left V 5 bases short and J 5 bases short, with 18 bases between. The full variable domain, rest sourced from reference TRBV13 and TRBJ2-5, is AAGVIQSPRHLIKEKRETATLKCYPIPRHDTVYWYQQGPGQDPQFLISFYEKMQSDKGSIPDRFSAQQFSDYHSELNMSSLELGDSALYFCASSPTDREGETQYFGPGTRLLVL.

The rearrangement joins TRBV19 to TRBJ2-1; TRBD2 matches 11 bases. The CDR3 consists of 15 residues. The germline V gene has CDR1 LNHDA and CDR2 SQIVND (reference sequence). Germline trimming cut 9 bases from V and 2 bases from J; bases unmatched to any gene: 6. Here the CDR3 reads CASAELAGAYNEQFF. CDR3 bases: TGTGCCAGCGCCGAACTAGCGGGAGCCTACAATGAGCAGTTCTTC.

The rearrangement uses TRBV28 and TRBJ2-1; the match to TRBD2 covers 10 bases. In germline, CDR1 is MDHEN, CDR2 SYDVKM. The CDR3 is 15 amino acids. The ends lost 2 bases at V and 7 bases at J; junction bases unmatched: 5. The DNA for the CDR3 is TGTGCCAGCAGTTTAGGCGCTAGCGGGGGAAATGAGCAGTTCTTC. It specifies CASSLGASGGNEQFF.

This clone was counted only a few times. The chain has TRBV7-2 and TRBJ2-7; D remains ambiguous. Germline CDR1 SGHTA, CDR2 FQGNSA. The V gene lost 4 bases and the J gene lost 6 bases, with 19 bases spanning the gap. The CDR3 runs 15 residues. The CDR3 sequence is CASSSSGSSEAEQYF. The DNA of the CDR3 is TGTGCCAGCAGCTCCTCAGGATCTAGTGAGGCCGAGCAGTACTTC.

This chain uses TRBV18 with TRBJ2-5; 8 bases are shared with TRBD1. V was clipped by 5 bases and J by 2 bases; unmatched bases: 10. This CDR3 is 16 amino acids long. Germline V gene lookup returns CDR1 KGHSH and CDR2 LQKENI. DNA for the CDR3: TGTGCCAGCTCAGCACTGCCGGGACAGGAACAAGAGACCCAGTACTTC. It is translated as CASSALPGQEQETQYF. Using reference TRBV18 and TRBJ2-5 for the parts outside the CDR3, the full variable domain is NAGVMQNPRHLVRRRGQEARLRCSPMKGHSHVYWYRQLPEEGLKFMVYLQKENIIDESGMPKERFSAEFPKEGPSILRIQQVVRGDSAAYFCASSALPGQEQETQYFGPGTRLLVL.

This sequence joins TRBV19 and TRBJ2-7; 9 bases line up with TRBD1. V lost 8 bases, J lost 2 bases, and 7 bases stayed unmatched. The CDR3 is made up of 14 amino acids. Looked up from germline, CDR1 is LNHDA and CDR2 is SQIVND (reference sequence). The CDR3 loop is CASRGQGDTYEQYF. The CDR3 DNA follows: TGTGCCAGTCGGGGACAGGGCGATACCTACGAGCAGTACTTC.

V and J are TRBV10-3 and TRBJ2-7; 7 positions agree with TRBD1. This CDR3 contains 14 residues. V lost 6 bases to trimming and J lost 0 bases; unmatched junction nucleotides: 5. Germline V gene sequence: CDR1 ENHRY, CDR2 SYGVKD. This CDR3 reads CAISDRESSYEQYF. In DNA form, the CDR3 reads TGTGCCATCAGCGACAGGGAGAGCTCCTACGAGCAGTACTTC.

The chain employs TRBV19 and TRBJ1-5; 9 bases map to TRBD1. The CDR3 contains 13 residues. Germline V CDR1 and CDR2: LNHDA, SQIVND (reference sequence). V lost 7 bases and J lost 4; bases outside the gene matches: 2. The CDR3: CASTGTGNQPQHF. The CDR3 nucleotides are TGTGCCAGTACCGGGACAGGGAATCAGCCCCAGCATTTT.

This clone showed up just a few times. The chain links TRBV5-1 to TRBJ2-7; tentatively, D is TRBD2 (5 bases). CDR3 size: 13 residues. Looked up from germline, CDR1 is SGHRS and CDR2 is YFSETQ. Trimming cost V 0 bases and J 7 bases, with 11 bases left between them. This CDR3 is CASSLGPEREQYF. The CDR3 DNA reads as TGCGCCAGCAGCTTGGGACCCGAGCGGGAGCAGTACTTC.

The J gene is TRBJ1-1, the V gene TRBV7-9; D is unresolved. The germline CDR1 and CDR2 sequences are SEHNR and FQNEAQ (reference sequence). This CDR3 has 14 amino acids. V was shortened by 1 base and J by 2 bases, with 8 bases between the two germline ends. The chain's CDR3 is CASSLGGENTEAFF. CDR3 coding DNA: TGTGCCAGCAGCTTAGGTGGGGAAAACACTGAAGCTTTCTTT.

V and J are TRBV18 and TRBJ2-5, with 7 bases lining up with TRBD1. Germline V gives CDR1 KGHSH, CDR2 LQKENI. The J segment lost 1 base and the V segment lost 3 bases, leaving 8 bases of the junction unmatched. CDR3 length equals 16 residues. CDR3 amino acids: CASSPAGTEAQETQYF. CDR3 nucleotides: TGTGCCAGCTCACCGGCCGGGACAGAAGCCCAAGAGACCCAGTACTTC.

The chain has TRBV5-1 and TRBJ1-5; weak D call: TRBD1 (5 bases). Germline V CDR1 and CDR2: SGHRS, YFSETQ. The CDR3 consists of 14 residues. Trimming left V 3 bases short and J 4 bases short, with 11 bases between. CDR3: CASSSDGGNQPQHF. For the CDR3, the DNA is TGCGCCAGCAGCTCTGACGGGGGGAATCAGCCCCAGCATTTT.

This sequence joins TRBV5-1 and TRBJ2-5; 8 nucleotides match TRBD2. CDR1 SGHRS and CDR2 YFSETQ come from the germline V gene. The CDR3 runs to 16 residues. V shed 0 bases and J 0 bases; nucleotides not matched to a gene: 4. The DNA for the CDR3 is TGCGCCAGCAGCTTGGGAAGCGGGAGTCACCAAGAGACCCAGTACTTC. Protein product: CASSLGSGSHQETQYF. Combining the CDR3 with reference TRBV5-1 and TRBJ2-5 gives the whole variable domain KAGVTQTPRYLIKTRGQQVTLSCSPISGHRSVSWYQQTPGQGLQFLFEYFSETQRNKGNFPGRFSGRQFSNSRSEMNVSTLELGDSALYLCASSLGSGSHQETQYFGPGTRLLVL.

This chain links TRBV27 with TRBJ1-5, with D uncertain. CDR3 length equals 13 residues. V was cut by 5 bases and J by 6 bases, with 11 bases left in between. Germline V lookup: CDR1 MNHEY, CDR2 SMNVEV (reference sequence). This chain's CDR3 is CASSASVVQPQHF. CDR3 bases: TGTGCCAGCAGTGCTTCAGTGGTTCAGCCCCAGCATTTT.

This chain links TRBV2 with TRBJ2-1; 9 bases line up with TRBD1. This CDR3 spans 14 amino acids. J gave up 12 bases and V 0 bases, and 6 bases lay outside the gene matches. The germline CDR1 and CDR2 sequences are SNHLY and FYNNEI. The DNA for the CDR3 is TGTGCCAGCAGTGAAGCGTTAGGGACAGGGTCGCAGTTCTTC. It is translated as CASSEALGTGSQFF.

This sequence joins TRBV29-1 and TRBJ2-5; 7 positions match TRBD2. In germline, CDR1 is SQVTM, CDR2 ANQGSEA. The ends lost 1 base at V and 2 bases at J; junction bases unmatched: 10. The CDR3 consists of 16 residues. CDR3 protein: CSVEGATAGNQETQYF. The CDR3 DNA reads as TGCAGCGTTGAAGGTGCTACAGCGGGGAATCAAGAGACCCAGTACTTC.

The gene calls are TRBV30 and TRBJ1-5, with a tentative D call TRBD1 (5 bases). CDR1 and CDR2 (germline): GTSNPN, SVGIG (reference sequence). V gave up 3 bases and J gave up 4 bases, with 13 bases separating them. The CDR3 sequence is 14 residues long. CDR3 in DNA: TGTGCCTGGAGGGGCGTCGGGGGTAATCAGCCCCAGCATTTT. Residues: CAWRGVGGNQPQHF.

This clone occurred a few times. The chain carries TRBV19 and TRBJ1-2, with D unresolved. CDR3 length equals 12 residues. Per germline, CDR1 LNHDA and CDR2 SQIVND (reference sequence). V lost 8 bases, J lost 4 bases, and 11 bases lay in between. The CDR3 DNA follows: TGTGCCAGTCTACAAGGGCTCTATGGCTACACCTTC. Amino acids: CASLQGLYGYTF. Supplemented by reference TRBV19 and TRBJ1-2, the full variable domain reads DGGITQSPKYLFRKEGQNVTLSCEQNLNHDAMYWYRQDPGQGLRLIYYSQIVNDFQKGDIAEGYSVSREKKESFPLTVTSAQKNPTAFYLCASLQGLYGYTFGSGTRLTVV.